Listed below are T cell receptor beta chains from one sample, sequenced in a study of PD-1 blockade in classical Hodgkin lymphoma. Using immunoSEQ multiplex PCR, the repertoire was profiled, and TCRdb retains in-frame clones only, with some absent. The sample shows roughly 4,500 clones, 55% to 65% of them seen only once. Sequencing used peripheral blood mononuclear cells (PBMCs), obtained at baseline. The origin of the receptors is a human donor with classical Hodgkin lymphoma. Each CDR3 is given with its conserved first and last residue. The D gene is left open where the match is weak. Rows give clone size only sometimes, using once, few, many, or a class for an expanded clone.

d_call,j_call,v_call,clone_size,cdr3_nt,cdr3_aa
.,TRBJ2-5,TRBV10-3,.,TGTGCCATCAGTGAGTCGAGAGGGCTGACGCAGAAAGAGACCCAGTACTTC,CAISESRGLTQKETQYF
TRBD2,TRBJ2-1,TRBV11-2,.,TGTGCCAGCAGCTACACTAGCGGGACCTACAATGAGCAGTTCTTC,CASSYTSGTYNEQFF
.,TRBJ2-2,TRBV7-9,medium-sized,TGTGCCAGCAGCCCTGTTGGGAGGACGAACACCGGGGAGCTGTTTTTT,CASSPVGRTNTGELFF
.,TRBJ1-1,TRBV7-2,large,TGTGCCAGCACCGGATCCTCCAAAGGCACTGAAGCTTTCTTT,CASTGSSKGTEAFF
TRBD2,TRBJ2-2,TRBV4-1,.,TGCGCCAGCAGGGAATCCGGGGGCGCGGGACTAGCTACCGGGGAGCTGTTTTTT,CASRESGGAGLATGELFF
.,TRBJ1-1,TRBV5-1,.,TGCGCCAGCAGCTTGGATCGGCAGGGGAACACTGAAGCTTTCTTT,CASSLDRQGNTEAFF
.,TRBJ2-7,TRBV15,.,TGTGCCACCAGACAGGGCCACTACGAGCAGTACTTC,CATRQGHYEQYF
.,TRBJ1-5,TRBV9,.,TGTGCCAGCAGCGCAGAGGGGAATAGCAATCAGCCCCAGCATTTT,CASSAEGNSNQPQHF
.,TRBJ2-1,TRBV5-1,.,TGCGCCAGCAGCTTGGTCTTCGGAGGGGGGCCTGAGCAGTTCTTC,CASSLVFGGGPEQFF
.,TRBJ2-7,TRBV18,.,TGTGCCAGCTCATTGAGTTCCGGAGGGGGGTCCTACGAGCAGTACTTC,CASSLSSGGGSYEQYF
.,TRBJ2-7,TRBV9,few,TGTGCCAGCAGCCCCTCGGGCCAAAAGGGCGAGCAGTACTTC,CASSPSGQKGEQYF
.,TRBJ1-2,TRBV19,large,TGTGCCAGTAGTATAACCCAGGGAAGCGGCTACACCTTC,CASSITQGSGYTF
.,TRBJ2-2,TRBV5-5,.,TGTGCCAGCAGCCTCGCCCTCTTTCTTGGAACCGGGGAGCTGTTTTTT,CASSLALFLGTGELFF
TRBD1,TRBJ1-5,TRBV27,.,TGTGCCAGCAGGGACAGGACCTATAGCAATCAGCCCCAGCATTTT,CASRDRTYSNQPQHF
.,TRBJ2-3,TRBV23-1,.,TGCGCCAGCAGTCAATCCGCGGCCAGCACAGATACGCAGTATTTT,CASSQSAASTDTQYF
.,TRBJ1-2,TRBV2,medium-sized,TGTGCCAGCAGTGAATCGGGACGAAGCTATGGCTACACCTTC,CASSESGRSYGYTF
.,TRBJ2-5,TRBV14,.,TGTGCCAGCAGCCAAGGGTGGCGCGGTGTGGAGACCCAGTACTTC,CASSQGWRGVETQYF
TRBD1,TRBJ2-7,TRBV7-9,.,TGTGCCAGCAGCACGGGACAGGGGGGGTCCGAGCAGTACTTC,CASSTGQGGSEQYF
.,TRBJ1-1,TRBV2,medium-sized,TGTGCCAGCAGTTCGACGTATATCCGCGAAGACACTGAAGCTTTCTTT,CASSSTYIREDTEAFF
TRBD1,TRBJ1-4,TRBV18,once,TGTGCCAGCTCAACGACAGGGTCTAATGAAAAACTGTTTTTT,CASSTTGSNEKLFF
TRBD1,TRBJ2-3,TRBV7-8,.,TGTGCCAGCAGCGCCCAGGGGGCCGCAGATACGCAGTATTTT,CASSAQGAADTQYF
.,TRBJ1-1,TRBV5-4,.,TGTGCCAGCAAAAAGGGCTCGGAGTCATTCACTGAAGCTTTCTTT,CASKKGSESFTEAFF
.,TRBJ1-2,TRBV27,.,TGTGCCAGCAGTCGCTTCCCCGGGGGACGAGGTAGTGACTATGGCTACACCTTC,CASSRFPGGRGSDYGYTF
.,TRBJ2-7,TRBV11-1,once,TGTGCCAGCAGCTTAGCCGCAACCGGGACGGGGGCCTACGAGCAGTACTTC,CASSLAATGTGAYEQYF
.,TRBJ1-4,TRBV7-9,.,TGTGCCAGCAGCCCCACGGGGGGTAGTAATGAAAAACTGTTTTTT,CASSPTGGSNEKLFF
.,TRBJ1-5,TRBV19,few,TGTGCCAGTAGTTTAGGGGTTAGCCAGCCCCAGCATTTT,CASSLGVSQPQHF
.,TRBJ2-3,TRBV12-1,.,TGTGCCAGCGGAGGGAGCACAGATACGCAGTATTTT,CASGGSTDTQYF
.,TRBJ2-7,TRBV5-8,few,TGTGCCAGCAGCTCGACGGGAGAGCAGTACTTC,CASSSTGEQYF
.,TRBJ1-1,TRBV28,.,TGTGCCAGCAGTTTATCACAGAACACTGAAGCTTTCTTT,CASSLSQNTEAFF